Each of the 30 T cell receptor beta chains below was sequenced from the same sample in a study of T cell responses to AZD1222 COVID-19 vaccine. TCRdb's copy holds only in-frame clones and misses some; the assay was immunoSEQ multiplex PCR. The profile covers about 140,000 clones, with about 90% appearing a single time and about a tenth taken by the ten largest. The source was peripheral blood, collected 28 days after the second AZD1222 dose. Every receptor here comes from an adult who received the AZD1222 COVID-19 vaccine.

The chain links TRBV4-2 to TRBJ2-7; 8 bases agree with TRBD1. The trim removed 1 base at V and 3 bases at J, leaving 5 bases unmatched. CDR3 size: 15 residues. The germline gives CDR1 LGHNA, CDR2 YNFKEQ. The CDR3 DNA is TGTGCCAGCAGCCAAGGGACAGGACAGGGCTACGAGCAGTACGTC. Protein sequence: CASSQGTGQGYEQYV.

The gene calls are TRBV5-5 and TRBJ2-7; TRBD1 matches 8 bases. Trimming at V came to 4 bases and at J to 0 bases, leaving 6 bases not matched to a gene. The CDR3 loop spans 15 amino acids. Germline-derived CDR1 and CDR2 are SGHKS and YYEKEE (reference sequence). The CDR3 coding sequence is TGTGCCAGCAGCACCGGGACAGGAGGCTCCTACGAGCAGTACTTC. This codes for CASSTGTGGSYEQYF.

V usage is TRBV5-6 and J usage is TRBJ2-2; no firm D call. CDR3 length: 13 amino acids. The germline V gene encodes CDR1 SGHDT and CDR2 YYEEEE. Between the trimmed V and J ends, which lost 2 bases and 5 bases, there was a span of 7 bases. The chain's CDR3 is CASSFVETGELFF. CDR3 DNA sequence: TGTGCCAGCAGCTTCGTTGAAACCGGGGAGCTGTTTTTT.

J is TRBJ2-4 and V is TRBV28; the D gene is possibly TRBD2 (5 bases). V was pared by 7 bases and J by 1 base, with 8 bases between. This CDR3 is 13 amino acids long. Germline CDR1 is MDHEN and CDR2 is SYDVKM. CDR3 protein: CASNTGAKNIQYF. The CDR3 DNA sequence: TGTGCCAGCAACACGGGGGCCAAAAACATTCAGTACTTC. Together with reference TRBV28 and TRBJ2-4, the CDR3 gives the full variable domain: DVKVTQSSRYLVKRTGEKVFLECVQDMDHENMFWYRQDPGLGLRLIYFSYDVKMKEKGDIPEGYSVSREKKERFSLILESASTNQTSMYLCASNTGAKNIQYFGAGTRLSVL.

The V gene is TRBV18, the J gene TRBJ2-5; D may correspond to TRBD1 or TRBD2 (6 bases each). The V and J ends lost 1 base and 4 bases respectively, with 22 bases between them. CDR1 is KGHSH and CDR2 is LQKENI in the germline V gene. This CDR3 spans 18 amino acids. The CDR3 coding sequence is TGTGCCAGCTCACCACGGGAGGTCAGGGGTGGAGGAGGAGAGACCCAGTACTTC. It translates to CASSPREVRGGGGETQYF.

This clone was seen a few times. This chain uses TRBV19 with TRBJ2-7, with D hard to call. Germline loops: CDR1 LNHDA, CDR2 SQIVND (reference sequence). V dropped 6 bases and J dropped 2 bases, with 17 bases sitting between them. The CDR3 sequence is 15 residues long. The CDR3 nucleotides are TGTGCCAGTAGCCTGAGCTTGAGGCTACCCTACGAGCAGTACTTC. Translating it yields CASSLSLRLPYEQYF.

The chain combines TRBV6-5 with TRBJ2-1; TRBD2 matches 7 bases. The length of the CDR3 is 15 residues. Trimming took 2 bases from V and 4 from J; bases not matched to a gene: 5. Germline V gene lookup returns CDR1 MNHEY and CDR2 SVGAGI. In DNA form, the CDR3 reads TGTGCCAGCAGTTACGGGGCTAGCGGTTACAATGAGCAGTTCTTC. The encoded protein is CASSYGASGYNEQFF.

The chain recombines TRBV7-3 with TRBJ1-1, with D perhaps TRBD1 (5 bases). V gave up 4 bases and J gave up 1 base, with 7 bases separating them. This CDR3 region has 13 residues. Germline V gene sequence: CDR1 SGHTA, CDR2 FQGTGA. The CDR3 nucleotides read TGTGCCAGCAGCTCTGGACAGAACACTGAAGCTTTCTTT. This translates into CASSSGQNTEAFF.

Details on this clone: This same CDR3 is encoded by further DNA sequences in the sample. The chain couples TRBV18 to TRBJ1-1; D ambiguous. V was shortened by 2 bases and J by 2 bases, with 6 bases between the two germline ends. The CDR3 is 13 amino acids. From germline, CDR1 is KGHSH and CDR2 LQKENI. CDR3 loop: CASSPVTNTEAFF. The CDR3 region has the DNA TGTGCCAGCTCACCAGTGACCAACACTGAAGCTTTCTTT.

This sequence joins TRBV7-2 and TRBJ1-2; TRBD1 matches at 7 bases. The germline CDR1 and CDR2 sequences are SGHTA and FQGNSA. V gave up 5 bases and J gave up 8 bases; unmatched junction bases: 8. The CDR3 extends over 13 amino acids. CDR3 residues: CASSTTDRAGYTF. The CDR3 nucleotides read TGTGCCAGCAGCACCACCGACAGGGCGGGCTACACCTTC.

The chain links TRBV28 to TRBJ1-1; D is possibly TRBD1 (5 bases). The CDR3 totals 15 residues. Germline V CDR1 and CDR2: MDHEN, SYDVKM. V shed 3 bases and J shed 4 bases, with 15 bases lying between them. CDR3 amino acids: CASSFRGDVGTEAFF. CDR3 sequence (DNA): TGTGCCAGCAGTTTTAGGGGTGATGTTGGCACTGAAGCTTTCTTT.

This chain uses TRBV6-5 with TRBJ1-5; 9 bases are shared with TRBD1. The CDR3 is made up of 15 amino acids. In germline, CDR1 is MNHEY, CDR2 SVGAGI. Trimming took 4 bases from V and 10 from J; bases not matched to a gene: 11. The CDR3 loop is CASSLEGQGKGPQHF. As DNA, the CDR3 is TGTGCCAGCAGTTTGGAGGGACAGGGCAAGGGTCCCCAGCATTTT.

This clone has a handful of counts. The V call is TRBV6-6, the J call TRBJ2-5, with 12 nucleotides matching TRBD2. Per the germline V gene, CDR1 is MNHNY and CDR2 is SVGAGI (reference sequence). The junction had 7 bases not matched to a gene; V was cut back by 7 bases and J by 1 base. The CDR3 runs to 16 residues. The CDR3 region has the DNA TGTGCCAGCAAACAACTAGCGGGGGGACCCCAAGAGACCCAGTACTTC. This codes for CASKQLAGGPQETQYF.

The chain links TRBV5-1 to TRBJ1-4; 9 nucleotides align to TRBD1. The V segment lost 3 bases and the J segment 13 bases; nucleotides outside the gene matches: 7. Germline CDR1 SGHRS, CDR2 YFSETQ. This CDR3 has 13 amino acids. This CDR3 reads CASSYDRGTALFF. DNA for the CDR3: TGCGCCAGCAGCTACGACAGGGGGACTGCACTGTTTTTT. Filled out from reference TRBV5-1 and TRBJ1-4, the complete variable domain reads KAGVTQTPRYLIKTRGQQVTLSCSPISGHRSVSWYQQTPGQGLQFLFEYFSETQRNKGNFPGRFSGRQFSNSRSEMNVSTLELGDSALYLCASSYDRGTALFFGSGTQLSVL.

The chain joins TRBV6-6 to TRBJ1-1; 9 bases are shared with TRBD1. The germline V gene has CDR1 MNHNY and CDR2 SVGAGI (reference sequence). CDR3 length: 16 residues. J lost 1 base, V lost 6 bases, and 9 bases had no gene match. The CDR3 is CASREPGGQGNTEAFF. In DNA form, the CDR3 reads TGTGCCAGCAGGGAACCGGGGGGACAGGGGAACACTGAAGCTTTCTTT.

This chain links TRBV7-2 with TRBJ1-2; possibly TRBD1 for D (6 bases). Trimming shortened V by 0 bases and J by 7 bases, and 9 bases separated the two germline ends. The CDR3 consists of 13 residues. Germline CDR1 reads SGHTA; CDR2 reads FQGNSA. Written as DNA, the CDR3 is TGTGCCAGCAGCTTAGCTGGGGGGCCTGGCTACACCTTC. It encodes CASSLAGGPGYTF. The full variable domain, rest sourced from reference TRBV7-2 and TRBJ1-2, is GAGVSQSPSNKVTEKGKDVELRCDPISGHTALYWYRQSLGQGLEFLIYFQGNSAPDKSGLPSDRFSAERTGGSVSTLTIQRTQQEDSAVYLCASSLAGGPGYTFGSGTRLTVV.

V gene TRBV18 combines with J gene TRBJ1-1, with D maybe TRBD1 (5 bases). The ends were cut back, 3 bases at V and 7 bases at J, with 12 bases in the middle. Germline values: CDR1 KGHSH, CDR2 LQKENI. The CDR3 has 13 residues. In DNA, the CDR3 is TGTGCCAGCTCACCGGTGACAGCGTTTGAAGCTTTCTTT. Translation gives CASSPVTAFEAFF.

The chain links TRBV12-5 to TRBJ1-3, with TRBD1 matching over 9 bases. From germline, CDR1 is LGHNT and CDR2 FRNRAP. This CDR3 comprises 14 residues. Unmatched junction bases numbered 2, after V lost 6 bases and J lost 2 bases. The CDR3 is CASGTGGTGNTIYF. In DNA, the CDR3 is TGTGCTAGTGGGACAGGGGGTACTGGAAACACCATATATTTT.

The chain joins TRBV27 to TRBJ1-1, with D perhaps TRBD1 (6 bases). V was clipped by 5 bases and J by 4 bases, with 14 bases between them. This CDR3 contains 14 residues. The germline V gene has CDR1 MNHEY and CDR2 SMNVEV (reference sequence). The CDR3 protein is CASSTGITGTEAFF. The DNA of the CDR3 is TGTGCCAGCAGTACAGGGATAACAGGCACTGAAGCTTTCTTT.

The chain links TRBV27 to TRBJ1-3; D is uncertain. Deletions cut 4 bases from V and 0 bases from J, with 13 bases between. The V gene's germline CDR1 is MNHEY and CDR2 SMNVEV (reference sequence). This CDR3 spans 16 amino acids. The CDR3, as DNA: TGTGCCAGCAGTTCGGCCGCCGCGGGCTCTGGAAACACCATATATTTT. Its translation: CASSSAAAGSGNTIYF.

V and J are TRBV5-4 and TRBJ1-2; 8 bases are a match to TRBD1. Trimming at V came to 4 bases and at J to 3 bases, leaving 8 bases not matched to a gene. The V gene's germline CDR1 is SGHNT and CDR2 YYREEE (reference sequence). This CDR3 spans 15 amino acids. The CDR3 DNA reads TGTGCCAGCAGCCGCGGACAGGGAAGGGACTATGGCTACACCTTC. Translation: CASSRGQGRDYGYTF.

The chain is built from TRBV5-1 and TRBJ2-7, with D unresolved. V lost 0 bases and J 7 bases, leaving 17 bases between the germline ends. Germline V gene lookup returns CDR1 SGHRS and CDR2 YFSETQ. CDR3 size: 15 residues. The CDR3 region has the DNA TGCGCCAGCAGCTTGGGGCGCGGCGGTCCCGAGGAGCAGTACTTC. Translating gives CASSLGRGGPEEQYF.

This chain links TRBV9 with TRBJ1-4, with 8 positions matching TRBD1. The CDR3 loop spans 16 amino acids. Trimming removed 0 bases from V and 6 bases from J; junction bases left unmatched: 7. Germline CDR1 is SGDLS and CDR2 is YYNGEE. In DNA form, the CDR3 reads TGTGCCAGCAGCGTAGCTTTAACAGGGGGGGATGAAAAACTGTTTTTT. This translates into CASSVALTGGDEKLFF.

The genes are TRBV18 and TRBJ1-3; D might be TRBD1 (6 bases). Trimming took off 4 bases at V and 0 bases at J, with 16 bases between the two ends. The germline V gene encodes CDR1 KGHSH and CDR2 LQKENI. This CDR3 has 17 amino acids. CDR3 amino acids: CASSLPGQRTSGNTIYF. CDR3 nucleotide sequence: TGTGCCAGCTCACTCCCGGGACAACGAACCTCTGGAAACACCATATATTTT.

The V call is TRBV15, the J call TRBJ2-5, with D maybe TRBD1 (6 bases). The CDR3 consists of 15 residues. V gave up 0 bases and J gave up 2 bases, with 10 bases separating them. The V gene's germline CDR1 is LNHNV and CDR2 YYDKDF (reference sequence). CDR3 residues: CATSRDPGAQETQYF. Here the CDR3 DNA reads TGTGCCACCAGCAGAGATCCAGGGGCTCAAGAGACCCAGTACTTC. Combining the CDR3 with reference TRBV15 and TRBJ2-5 gives the whole variable domain DAMVIQNPRYQVTQFGKPVTLSCSQTLNHNVMYWYQQKSSQAPKLLFHYYDKDFNNEADTPDNFQSRRPNTSFCFLDIRSPGLGDTAMYLCATSRDPGAQETQYFGPGTRLLVL.

The chain carries TRBV4-3 and TRBJ1-5, with D hard to call. The CDR3 is 15 amino acids. V lost 0 bases to trimming and J lost 6 bases, with 12 bases between them. Germline V gives CDR1 LGHNA, CDR2 YSLEER. The CDR3 here is CASSQERSWGQPQHF. CDR3 coding DNA: TGCGCCAGCAGCCAAGAGAGATCGTGGGGTCAGCCCCAGCATTTT.

V gene TRBV6-2 or TRBV6-3 combines with J gene TRBJ1-2; possible D gene TRBD1, 6 bases. CDR1 is MNHEY, CDR2 SVGEGT, per germline. V lost 0 bases to trimming and J lost 6 bases, with 8 bases between them. The CDR3 is 13 residues long. The CDR3 sequence: CASSYSAGDGYTF. CDR3 coding DNA: TGTGCCAGCAGTTACTCGGCAGGGGATGGCTACACCTTC.

J is TRBJ1-1 and V is TRBV15; D gene uncertain. CDR1 LNHNV and CDR2 YYDKDF come from the germline V gene (reference sequence). The CDR3 loop spans 15 amino acids. V was pared by 5 bases and J by 4 bases, with 17 bases between. The CDR3 sequence: CATSPAVDLGTEAFF. DNA of the CDR3: TGTGCCACCAGCCCGGCAGTCGATCTGGGCACTGAAGCTTTCTTT.

In this sample, this clone turned up once. This chain uses TRBV2 with TRBJ1-1; TRBD1 is a possible D gene (5 bases). From germline, CDR1 is SNHLY and CDR2 FYNNEI. The length of the CDR3 is 14 residues. Deletions cut 5 bases from V and 3 bases from J, with 13 bases between. DNA for the CDR3: TGTGCCAGCAGTTACCAGGGAGAGTACACTGAAGCTTTCTTT. Its protein product is CASSYQGEYTEAFF.

The CDR3 spells CATSDAGRGLGQPQHF. DNA for the CDR3: TGTGCCACCAGTGACGCCGGCAGGGGGCTAGGTCAGCCCCAGCATTTT. This chain joins TRBV24-1 and TRBJ1-5; 8 bases are shared with TRBD1. The CDR3 sequence is 16 residues long. The germline V gene has CDR1 KGHDR and CDR2 SFDVKD. Trimming at V came to 4 bases and at J to 6 bases, leaving 10 bases not matched to a gene.